The clone carrying this T cell receptor (beta chain) was seen only a few times. TCRdb passed the RACE reads through MiXCR, listing each CDR3 protein once. Among a few hundred thousand distinct CDR3 sequences listed, about 6% were seen once. The ends were cut back, 8 bases at V and 6 bases at J, with 13 bases in the middle. Germline CDR1 is MNHEY and CDR2 is SVGEGT. The CDR3 spans 13 residues. The data originate from a study of human T cells and chemical hapten exposure. Time point specified: patch test 2, 6 weeks after DPC sensitization. Treatment given: therapeutic diphenylcyclopropenone sensitization with weekly scalp DPC.

This TCR came from a woman under 30 with alopecia areata. Some clones in this sample may be carry-over from other donors' samples. The material was whole blood, obtained in connection with sensitization to the hapten diphenylcyclopropenone (DPC). The chain has TRBV6-2 or TRBV6-3 and TRBJ2-2; D gene unclear. In DNA form, the CDR3 reads TGTGCCAGCTTGGGCTGGGATGCCGGGGAGCTGTTTTTT. This gives the protein CASLGWDAGELFF.